Below, 8 T cell receptor beta chains from the same sample are listed, as sequenced in a study of T and B cells in COVID-19 patients. From blood, about 240-550 ng of genomic DNA served as TRB template. Multiplex PCR with BIOMED2 TRB-A/B primer pools amplified TRB rearrangements. Each CDR3 protein is one row after TCRdb ran MiXCR on the multiplex PCR reads. This table has 7,000 or so distinct CDR3 sequences, less than 30% appearing once. Sequenced sample: blood. Every receptor here comes from a human donor with active COVID-19.

This clonotype counts as medium-sized. The chain employs TRBV27 and TRBJ2-5; D unresolved. V was trimmed by 2 bases and J by 2 bases, leaving 6 bases between them. CDR1 and CDR2 (germline): MNHEY, SMNVEV (reference sequence). This CDR3 is built from 13 residues. The CDR3 protein is CASSLPEQETQYF. In DNA, the CDR3 is TGTGCCAGCAGTTTACCGGAACAAGAGACCCAGTACTTC.

This sequence joins TRBV4-3 and TRBJ1-2; perhaps TRBD1 as D (6 bases). The germline V gene encodes CDR1 LGHNA and CDR2 YSLEER. This CDR3 region has 14 residues. V was shortened by 0 bases and J by 10 bases, with 15 bases between the two germline ends. The CDR3 DNA reads as TGCGCCAGCAGCCAAGATGCGAGGGGGGTGGTCTACACCTTC. It is translated as CASSQDARGVVYTF.

The V and J genes are TRBV7-2 and TRBJ1-2, with TRBD1 matching over 7 bases. This CDR3 has 15 residues. Germline V gives CDR1 SGHTA, CDR2 FQGNSA. The V segment lost 1 base and the J segment 4 bases; nucleotides outside the gene matches: 6. The CDR3 loop is CASSLGGQESYGYTF. The CDR3, as DNA: TGTGCCAGCAGCTTAGGAGGACAGGAGTCCTATGGCTACACCTTC.

By share, this clonotype ranks as medium-sized. This chain links TRBV5-5 with TRBJ2-7, with D unclear. CDR3 size: 13 residues. V was pared by 5 bases and J by 5 bases, with 14 bases between. Germline loops: CDR1 SGHKS, CDR2 YYEKEE (reference sequence). The CDR3 DNA reads TGTGCCAGCAGACCCGGACCGATCGACGAGCAGTACTTC. Protein sequence: CASRPGPIDEQYF.

This clonotype has only a few counts. The chain couples TRBV20-1 to TRBJ2-3, with 8 bases that match TRBD1. Germline loops: CDR1 DFQATT, CDR2 SNEGSKA (reference sequence). The CDR3 contains 13 residues. V trimming: 5 bases; J trimming: 4 bases; junction bases outside the gene matches: 5. The CDR3 bases are TGCAGTGCTGACAGGGGAAGGTCAGATACGCAGTATTTT. Amino acid sequence: CSADRGRSDTQYF.

The chain couples TRBV5-3 to TRBJ2-1, with D possibly TRBD2 on 5 matching bases. TRBV5-3 is sorted into the ORF group, with uncertain function. The CDR3 covers 12 residues. Trimming stripped 4 bases from V and 7 bases from J, with 9 bases between. The CDR3 coding sequence is TGTGCCAGAAGCCTCGGGGTTAATGAGCAGTTCTTC. This sequence encodes CARSLGVNEQFF.

This clonotype came up many times. The chain combines TRBV7-6 with TRBJ2-6, with a tentative D call TRBD2 (5 bases). The V end was cut by 1 base, the J end by 1 base, with 14 bases between. Germline V gene lookup returns CDR1 SGHVS and CDR2 FNYEAQ. The CDR3 length is 18 residues. This CDR3 is CASSLGPAGRSGANVLTF. As DNA, the CDR3 is TGTGCCAGCAGCTTAGGGCCGGCGGGCCGATCTGGGGCCAACGTCCTGACTTTC. Based on the CDR3 plus reference TRBV7-6 and TRBJ2-6, the full variable domain is GAGVSQSPRYKVTKRGQDVALRCDPISGHVSLYWYRQALGQGPEFLTYFNYEAQQDKSGLPNDRFSAERPEGSISTLTIQRTEQRDSAMYRCASSLGPAGRSGANVLTFGAGSRLTVL.

By its share, this clonotype is medium-sized (0.01 to 0.1%). V and J are TRBV11-3 and TRBJ1-5; D uncertain. The CDR3 is 13 amino acids. Germline CDR1 and CDR2: SGHNT and YENEEA. The ends were cut back, 0 bases at V and 3 bases at J, with 3 bases in the middle. The CDR3 is CASSLESNQPQHF. The CDR3 coding sequence is TGTGCCAGCAGCTTAGAATCCAATCAGCCCCAGCATTTT.